Below are 15 T cell receptor beta chains sequenced from a single sample in a study of T cell changes during pregnancy in multiple sclerosis. Data came from immunoSEQ multiplex PCR; TCRdb stores just in-frame clones and leaves some out. The repertoire consists of 40,000 to 45,000 clones, with around 94% occurring once and the leading ten covering around 1.3%. The source material was peripheral blood. Every receptor here comes from a female donor with multiple sclerosis, enrolled in a pregnancy study.

The genes are TRBV7-2 and TRBJ2-1; TRBD1 might be the D (6 bases). This CDR3 region has 15 residues. V gave up 5 bases and J gave up 3 bases, with 14 bases separating them. CDR1 is SGHTA and CDR2 is FQGNSA in the germline V gene. The chain's CDR3 is CASSQGQGYYNEQFF. The CDR3 DNA reads TGTGCCAGCAGCCAGGGGCAGGGGTACTACAATGAGCAGTTCTTC.

The genes are TRBV27 and TRBJ2-1; D gene ambiguous. There are 13 residues in the CDR3. Germline lookup yields CDR1 MNHEY and CDR2 SMNVEV (reference sequence). V dropped 2 bases and J dropped 6 bases, with 8 bases sitting between them. The CDR3 spells CASSLSFSNEQFF. For the CDR3, the DNA is TGTGCCAGCAGTTTAAGTTTTAGCAATGAGCAGTTCTTC.

The chain is built from TRBV7-9 and TRBJ2-1; no firm D call. The V gene lost 7 bases and the J gene lost 6 bases, with 22 bases spanning the gap. The CDR3 runs to 16 residues. Germline V gene data show CDR1 as SEHNR and CDR2 as FQNEAQ (reference sequence). The CDR3 sequence is CASNLSPLFTLNEQFF. The CDR3 DNA reads TGTGCCAGCAACCTGAGTCCCCTATTCACCCTCAATGAGCAGTTCTTC.

This chain connects TRBV28 to TRBJ1-4; D is unclear. Germline CDR1 reads MDHEN; CDR2 reads SYDVKM. Between the trimmed V and J ends, which lost 6 bases and 4 bases, there was a span of 15 bases. CDR3 length: 15 amino acids. The CDR3 DNA sequence: TGTGCCAGCAGACGTCAACGGCTACATAATGAAAAACTGTTTTTT. It specifies CASRRQRLHNEKLFF.

This sequence joins TRBV15 and TRBJ1-5, with 11 bases that match TRBD1. The CDR3 extends over 18 amino acids. With V trimmed by 1 base and J by 5 bases, 10 bases remained unmatched. Germline V gene sequence: CDR1 LNHNV, CDR2 YYDKDF (reference sequence). The CDR3 coding sequence is TGTGCCACCAGCAGAGTTCCGGGACAGGGGGTAACCGATCAGCCCCAGCATTTT. Its translation: CATSRVPGQGVTDQPQHF.

The chain recombines TRBV5-1 with TRBJ2-1; tentatively, D is TRBD1 (6 bases). This CDR3 region has 15 residues. Germline V gives CDR1 SGHRS, CDR2 YFSETQ. Trimming took off 0 bases at V and 3 bases at J, with 10 bases between the two ends. In DNA form, the CDR3 reads TGCGCCAGCAGCTTGGGCGGACAGTACTACAATGAGCAGTTCTTC. Translated: CASSLGGQYYNEQFF.

The chain is built from TRBV6-6 and TRBJ1-1; D may be TRBD1 (5 bases). With 5 bases removed from V and 4 bases from J, the gap between germline ends came to 14 bases. The CDR3 sequence is 14 residues long. CDR1 MNHNY and CDR2 SVGAGI come from the germline V gene (reference sequence). CDR3 region: CASSGRDVSTEAFF. In DNA form, the CDR3 reads TGTGCCAGCAGTGGCAGGGATGTCAGCACTGAAGCTTTCTTT.

The gene calls are TRBV28 and TRBJ1-5; maybe TRBD1 (5 bases). CDR3 size: 15 residues. V was trimmed by 6 bases and J by 11 bases, leaving 23 bases between them. The V gene's germline CDR1 is MDHEN and CDR2 SYDVKM. CDR3 in amino acids: CASRRDRTSLKAQHF. CDR3 in DNA: TGTGCCAGCAGGAGAGATAGGACATCCCTTAAGGCCCAGCATTTT.

This chain uses TRBV5-1 with TRBJ2-1; TRBD1 matches at 10 bases. This CDR3 is built from 15 residues. The J segment lost 6 bases and the V segment lost 6 bases, leaving 9 bases of the junction unmatched. Germline CDR1 reads SGHRS; CDR2 reads YFSETQ. CDR3 sequence (DNA): TGCGCCAGCACCGGGGACAGGGGAGGATTCAATGAGCAGTTCTTC. This translates into CASTGDRGGFNEQFF.

The CDR3 is CASSFGTGNEQYF. The CDR3 nucleotides are TGTGCCAGCAGCTTCGGGACAGGGAACGAGCAGTACTTC. The J gene is TRBJ2-7, the V gene TRBV6-6, with 9 bases fitting TRBD1. Germline lookup yields CDR1 MNHNY and CDR2 SVGAGI (reference sequence). The V gene end was trimmed by 6 bases and the J gene end by 5 bases; junction bases not matched to a gene: 5. CDR3 size: 13 residues.

The V call is TRBV9, the J call TRBJ2-3; 9 nucleotides align to TRBD2. V trimming: 0 bases; J trimming: 4 bases; junction bases outside the gene matches: 3. The CDR3 length is 15 residues. Germline V gene data show CDR1 as SGDLS and CDR2 as YYNGEE. This CDR3 reads CASSVVLAGADTQYF. CDR3 in DNA: TGTGCCAGCAGCGTAGTACTAGCGGGTGCAGATACGCAGTATTTT.

V is TRBV10-3 and J is TRBJ2-7, with a weak D call TRBD1 (6 bases). V lost 10 bases, J lost 2 bases, and 12 bases lay in between. CDR3 length: 12 residues. The germline V gene has CDR1 ENHRY and CDR2 SYGVKD. Here the CDR3 DNA reads TGTGCCACCGGACAGCAGACCTACGAGCAGTACTTC. Residues: CATGQQTYEQYF.

This rearrangement joins TRBV4-1 to TRBJ2-7; D may correspond to TRBD1 or TRBD2 (5 bases each). Germline V lookup: CDR1 MGHRA, CDR2 YSYEKL. The CDR3 loop spans 15 amino acids. V was clipped by 4 bases and J by 2 bases, with 15 bases between them. This chain's CDR3 is CASSPGGTGAYEQYF. Here the CDR3 DNA reads TGCGCCAGCAGCCCAGGAGGAACAGGAGCCTACGAGCAGTACTTC.

The rearrangement uses TRBV2 and TRBJ2-5; D possibly corresponds to TRBD2 (6 bases). Germline assignment: CDR1 SNHLY and CDR2 FYNNEI. The CDR3 consists of 14 residues. Trimming took off 3 bases at V and 5 bases at J, with 13 bases between the two ends. The CDR3 coding sequence is TGTGCCAGCAGTGACCGGGAGCCCAGGGAGACCCAGTACTTC. It codes for CASSDREPRETQYF.

The chain combines TRBV10-3 with TRBJ2-5; possible D gene TRBD2, 6 bases. The CDR3 extends over 15 amino acids. V lost 5 bases, J lost 2 bases, and 15 bases lay in between. Germline V gene sequence: CDR1 ENHRY, CDR2 SYGVKD. DNA for the CDR3: TGTGCCATCAGTTCAGGCGGGGCCCCACAAGAGACCCAGTACTTC. Protein sequence: CAISSGGAPQETQYF.